These T cell receptor beta chains were read from a single sample in a study of response to subunit inactivated influenza vaccine. TCRdb reprocessed the RT-PCR reads via MiXCR and lists one record per CDR3 protein. The sample consists of approximately 700,000 distinct CDR3 sequences, 15% to 19% of them appearing once. The material sequenced was PBMCs from blood, taken about 11 days after vaccination. Receptors were obtained from a man aged 50 to 60 who received an inactivated influenza vaccine. The CDR3 runs from the conserved cysteine through the conserved F or W. The D gene is left open where the match is weak. Clone size is given for some rows only: seen once, a few or many times, or a class if the clone is expanded.

V	D	size	J	DNA	CDR3
TRBV11-3	TRBD2	.	TRBJ2-2	TGTGCCAGCAGACAAGCGGGAGAGAACACCGGGGAGCTGTTTTTT	CASRQAGENTGELFF
TRBV5-6	.	.	TRBJ2-7	TGTGCCAGCAGCTCCGGGGCCGGGAAGCAGTACTTC	CASSSGAGKQYF
TRBV5-1	TRBD2	.	TRBJ2-2	TGCGCCAGCAGCTCTCGTAGCGGGACGCGCACCGGGGAGCTGTTTTTT	CASSSRSGTRTGELFF
TRBV5-1	TRBD1	many	TRBJ1-1	TGCGCCAGCAGCGACACCGGGACAGGGGGGCACATGAACACTGAAGCTTTCTTT	CASSDTGTGGHMNTEAFF
TRBV3-1	TRBD2	.	TRBJ2-3	TGTGCCAGCTCCCCGGGACACCGTGGACTAGCGGGAGACACAGATACGCAGTATTTT	CASSPGHRGLAGDTDTQYF
TRBV7-8	TRBD2	.	TRBJ2-3	TGTGCCAGCAGCTTACTAACTAGCGGAAGCACAGATACGCAGTATTTT	CASSLLTSGSTDTQYF
TRBV28	.	.	TRBJ2-7	TGTGCCAGCAGCCCCGGGACTCCCCACGAGCAGTACTTC	CASSPGTPHEQYF
TRBV6-2/TRBV6-3	.	.	TRBJ2-4	TGTGCCAGCAGCCCGGACAAGGCCAAAAACATTCAGTACTTC	CASSPDKAKNIQYF
TRBV5-1	TRBD2	few	TRBJ2-3	TGCGCCAGCAGCTTGCCCAGCGGGGGCCGTGAGGTGCAGTATTTT	CASSLPSGGREVQYF
TRBV3-1	TRBD2	.	TRBJ2-1	TGTGCCAGCGAACTAGCGGGAGTAATCAATGAGCAGTTCTTC	CASELAGVINEQFF
TRBV7-2	TRBD1	.	TRBJ1-2	TGTGCCAGCAGCTTAGCGGCGGGACAGGGAAACTATGGCTACACCTTC	CASSLAAGQGNYGYTF
TRBV20-1	TRBD1	.	TRBJ1-1	TGCAGGGCGACAGGGCCCAACACTGAAGCTTTCTTT	CRATGPNTEAFF
TRBV10-3	.	many	TRBJ2-1	TGTGCCATCAGTGAGCCCCCGGGACAGGGCCGGACTAGCCGTTACAATGAGCAGTTCTTC	CAISEPPGQGRTSRYNEQFF
TRBV7-6	.	few	TRBJ2-7	TGTGCCAGCAGCTCCCCGCGCAGGGGAAATTACGAGCAGTACTTC	CASSSPRRGNYEQYF
TRBV20-1	TRBD2	many	TRBJ2-7	TGCAGTGCTAGGACTAGCGGGAGCTCCTACGAGCAGTACTTC	CSARTSGSSYEQYF
TRBV28	.	.	TRBJ1-4	TGTGCCAGCAGTTTACTCAAGGGTGGGCGTGAAAAACTGTTTTTT	CASSLLKGGREKLFF
TRBV11-1	.	few	TRBJ2-6	TGTGCCAGCAGCTTCCCCCTCAGGAAAACGCCCAAACCTTCTGGGGCCAACGTCCTGACTTTC	CASSFPLRKTPKPSGANVLTF
TRBV5-1	.	few	TRBJ2-1	TGCGCCAGCAGCTCCATACGGGGTCTGGGTTACAATGAGCAGTTCTTC	CASSSIRGLGYNEQFF
TRBV6-1	TRBD1	.	TRBJ2-1	TGTGCCAGCAGCGACCCCGGGACAGGGATCAATGAGCAGTTCTTC	CASSDPGTGINEQFF
TRBV9	TRBD1	.	TRBJ1-2	TGTGCCAGCAGCCCGACAGGGGTGAGGGGCTATGGCTACACCTTC	CASSPTGVRGYGYTF
TRBV20-1	TRBD2	few	TRBJ2-5	TGCAGTGCTTATTTTGGCGGGAGTGGGGAGACCCAGTACTTC	CSAYFGGSGETQYF
TRBV5-5	.	.	TRBJ2-1	TGTGCCAGCAGCCCGCCCCGGGCTTCGGCGACTTACAATGAGCAGTTCTTC	CASSPPRASATYNEQFF
TRBV12-3/TRBV12-4	.	.	TRBJ1-3	TGTGCCAGCAGATCAGGCTCTGGAAACACCATATATTTT	CASRSGSGNTIYF
TRBV29-1	TRBD1	few	TRBJ1-1	TGCAGCGTTGAAAGGAGTCCGGGACAGGAAGCTTTCTTT	CSVERSPGQEAFF
TRBV6-2/TRBV6-3	TRBD2	few	TRBJ2-4	TGTGCCACCACGGCTAGCGGGACCCTAGCCAAAAACATTCAGTACTTC	CATTASGTLAKNIQYF
TRBV5-1	TRBD1	many	TRBJ2-1	TGCGCCAGCAGCCCGCCGCGGACAGGGACTTACAATGAGCAGTTCTTC	CASSPPRTGTYNEQFF
TRBV15	.	.	TRBJ2-3	TGTGCCACCAGTTCTCCGATATTAAGCACAGATACGCAGTATTTT	CATSSPILSTDTQYF
TRBV29-1	.	few	TRBJ2-7	TGCAGCGTTGTCCCCGACACGATCACCTACGAGCAGTACTTC	CSVVPDTITYEQYF
TRBV5-6	.	few	TRBJ2-7	TGTGCCAGCAGCCTCGGGTCTCAGGAGCAGTACTTC	CASSLGSQEQYF
TRBV20-1	.	many	TRBJ2-5	TGCAGTGCTAGAGTAGGGATTGAGACCCAGTACTTC	CSARVGIETQYF
TRBV27	.	many	TRBJ1-6	TGTGCCAGCAAGTTGGGTAATTCACCCCTCCACTTT	CASKLGNSPLHF
TRBV11-2	.	.	TRBJ2-7	TGTGCCAGCAGCTGGCCGCGGGGCTCCTACGAGCAGTACTTC	CASSWPRGSYEQYF
TRBV12-3/TRBV12-4	.	.	TRBJ1-2	TGTGCCAGCAGCCCACCCAACCCCTATGGCTACACCTTC	CASSPPNPYGYTF
TRBV15	.	.	TRBJ2-4	TGTGCCACCAGCAGAGATCTTCAGGGCAAAAACATTCAGTACTTC	CATSRDLQGKNIQYF
TRBV9	.	.	TRBJ2-2	TGTGCCAGCAGCGTAGCCGGGACTTTGAACACCGGGGAGCTGTTTTTT	CASSVAGTLNTGELFF
TRBV5-6	.	many	TRBJ2-5	TGTGCCAGCAGCAGGGAACTTGTAGAGACCCAGTACTTC	CASSRELVETQYF
TRBV12-3/TRBV12-4	TRBD1	many	TRBJ2-5	TGTGCCAGCAGTTACAGGGGACAGTCTGAGGAGACCCAGTACTTC	CASSYRGQSEETQYF
TRBV28	.	few	TRBJ1-5	TGTGCCAGCACCCAAGAGGGTTGGGGGGGCAATCAGCCCCAGCATTTT	CASTQEGWGGNQPQHF
TRBV3-1	.	.	TRBJ2-3	TGTGCCAGCAGCCAAGCGGCGCGCACAGATACGCAGTATTTT	CASSQAARTDTQYF
TRBV12-3/TRBV12-4	.	few	TRBJ2-5	TGTGCCAGCAGTTTAGCGAATGGTCTAGGGGGAAGGCAAGAGACCCAGTACTTC	CASSLANGLGGRQETQYF
TRBV5-1	TRBD2	.	TRBJ2-1	TGCGCCAGCAGCACAAGCGGGGGGGACTACAATGAGCAGTTCTTC	CASSTSGGDYNEQFF
TRBV12-3/TRBV12-4	.	many	TRBJ2-5	TGTGCCAGCAGTTTCACCCCAGAGACCCAGTACTTC	CASSFTPETQYF
TRBV3-1	.	.	TRBJ2-5	TGTGCCAGCAGCCAAGGCGAGGGCCGTAAGACCCAGTACTTC	CASSQGEGRKTQYF
TRBV18	.	.	TRBJ2-3	TGTGCCAGCTCACCGGTCTCAAACACAGATACGCAGTATTTT	CASSPVSNTDTQYF